Shown below are 20 T cell receptor beta chains from a single sample sequenced in a study of blood T cell repertoires in COVID-19. This table comes from immunoSEQ multiplex PCR, and its TCRdb copy is limited to in-frame clones, with some not included. The sample gives some 220,000 clones, over 80% of which show up once; around 6.4% is in the top ten. The sequencing input was peripheral blood. These receptors were obtained from a woman aged 60-70 years with active or convalescent COVID-19.

The genes are TRBV11-2 and TRBJ2-1; 8 bases fit TRBD2. The V gene's germline CDR1 is SGHAT and CDR2 FQNNGV. Trimming took 5 bases from V and 0 from J; bases not matched to a gene: 6. This CDR3 contains 16 residues. The CDR3 sequence is CASSLLAGHSYNEQFF. DNA of the CDR3: TGTGCCAGCAGCCTTCTAGCGGGCCACTCCTACAATGAGCAGTTCTTC.

The V call is TRBV28, the J call TRBJ1-5; tentatively, D is TRBD1 (5 bases). CDR1 and CDR2 (germline): MDHEN, SYDVKM. CDR3 length: 16 amino acids. Trimming removed 6 bases from V and 0 bases from J, with 15 bases in between. The CDR3 reads CASSLPGLYSNQPQHF. The DNA of the CDR3 is TGTGCCAGCAGCTTGCCGGGACTATATAGCAATCAGCCCCAGCATTTT.

Only one count was recorded for this clone. The chain couples TRBV27 to TRBJ2-5; tentative D call: TRBD1 (6 bases). Germline V gene sequence: CDR1 MNHEY, CDR2 SMNVEV (reference sequence). This CDR3 region has 15 residues. V shed 6 bases and J shed 1 base, with 15 bases lying between them. The CDR3 DNA sequence: TGTGCCAGCAGAAACGAACAGGGTCGCCAAGAGACCCAGTACTTC. This codes for CASRNEQGRQETQYF.

This clone has a handful of counts. This chain joins TRBV30 and TRBJ2-5; D not resolved. The CDR3 loop spans 14 amino acids. Germline V CDR1 and CDR2: GTSNPN, SVGIG (reference sequence). Trimming stripped 2 bases from V and 5 bases from J, with 15 bases between. The CDR3 reads CAWSFAGVGETQYF. The CDR3 coding sequence is TGTGCCTGGAGTTTTGCCGGAGTCGGGGAGACCCAGTACTTC.

The chain couples TRBV2 to TRBJ1-4; TRBD1 agrees at 9 bases. V shed 2 bases, J shed 7 bases, and the junction held 5 bases outside the gene matches. The CDR3 runs 15 residues. CDR1 and CDR2 (germline): SNHLY, FYNNEI. The CDR3, as DNA: TGTGCCAGCAGTGAACAGACAGGGGGTGGTGAAAAACTGTTTTTT. Protein sequence: CASSEQTGGGEKLFF.

The genes are TRBV23-1 and TRBJ1-6; no reliable D call. TRBV23-1 is an ORF for which the function is uncertain. V lost 2 bases, J lost 7 bases, and 12 bases lay in between. The CDR3 extends over 15 amino acids. The CDR3 loop reads CASSQRDEANSPLHF. The CDR3 nucleotides are TGCGCCAGCAGTCAACGGGATGAGGCCAATTCACCCCTCCACTTT.

This rearrangement joins TRBV5-1 to TRBJ2-7; TRBD1 is a possible D gene (5 bases). This CDR3 comprises 13 residues. The germline V gene has CDR1 SGHRS and CDR2 YFSETQ. Deletions cut 2 bases from V and 5 bases from J, with 11 bases between. The CDR3 DNA reads as TGCGCCAGCAGCTTTGACAGCCTGGACGAGCAGTACTTC. Its translation is CASSFDSLDEQYF.

This chain links TRBV3-1 (or the pseudogene TRBV3-2) with TRBJ2-1; D not certain. This CDR3 is 15 amino acids long. Germline CDR1 LGHDT, CDR2 YNNKEL (reference sequence). V dropped 4 bases and J dropped 1 base, with 11 bases sitting between them. As DNA, the CDR3 is TGTGCCAGCAGCCCTACCGTCCCTTCCTACAATGAGCAGTTCTTC. The encoded protein is CASSPTVPSYNEQFF.

The genes are TRBV15 and TRBJ1-1; no firm D call. CDR3 length equals 16 residues. The germline CDR1 and CDR2 sequences are LNHNV and YYDKDF (reference sequence). V was trimmed by 0 bases and J by 1 base, leaving 12 bases between them. CDR3 bases: TGTGCCACCAGCAGAGATCGGTTGTCAACGAACACTGAAGCTTTCTTT. This gives the protein CATSRDRLSTNTEAFF.

This clone was observed a few times. V and J are TRBV5-1 and TRBJ1-3; 7 bases map to TRBD1. V shed 3 bases, J shed 0 bases, and the junction held 6 bases outside the gene matches. This CDR3 region has 16 residues. Germline loops: CDR1 SGHRS, CDR2 YFSETQ. The CDR3 loop reads CASSSDRVHSGNTIYF. CDR3 nucleotides: TGCGCCAGCAGCTCCGACAGGGTACACTCTGGAAACACCATATATTTT.

The chain carries TRBV5-1 and TRBJ2-3, with 8 bases lining up with TRBD1. Germline loops: CDR1 SGHRS, CDR2 YFSETQ. The CDR3 runs 16 residues. V shed 4 bases, J shed 2 bases, and the junction held 9 bases outside the gene matches. The CDR3 is CASSATGQGNTDTQYF. As DNA, the CDR3 is TGCGCCAGCAGCGCGACCGGACAGGGCAACACAGATACGCAGTATTTT. Complete variable domain (other parts from reference TRBV5-1 and TRBJ2-3): KAGVTQTPRYLIKTRGQQVTLSCSPISGHRSVSWYQQTPGQGLQFLFEYFSETQRNKGNFPGRFSGRQFSNSRSEMNVSTLELGDSALYLCASSATGQGNTDTQYFGPGTRLTVL.

This clone was found once. The chain couples TRBV27 to TRBJ2-7; 9 bases map to TRBD1. The CDR3 contains 19 residues. With V trimmed by 1 base and J by 2 bases, 15 bases remained unmatched. The germline CDR1 and CDR2 sequences are MNHEY and SMNVEV (reference sequence). The CDR3 here is CASSLFWDRDDYSAYEQYF. The CDR3 coding sequence is TGTGCCAGCAGTTTATTTTGGGACAGGGACGACTACAGCGCCTACGAGCAGTACTTC.

The chain is built from TRBV11-3 and TRBJ2-1, with TRBD2 matching 7 bases. J lost 9 bases, V lost 6 bases, and 14 bases had no gene match. CDR1 is SGHNT and CDR2 is YENEEA in the germline V gene. The CDR3 spans 15 residues. The CDR3 coding sequence is TGTGCCAGCAGTGGGGGTGGGGAGGGGTTCGCTGAGCAGTTCTTC. The encoded protein is CASSGGGEGFAEQFF.

This clone was seen a handful of times. The chain uses TRBV7-8 and TRBJ1-4; unclear D gene. Trimming took off 1 base at V and 3 bases at J, with 6 bases between the two ends. This CDR3 has 14 residues. CDR1 and CDR2 from the germline V gene are SGHVS and FQNEAQ. Written as DNA, the CDR3 is TGTGCCAGCAGCTTAGGAGGGCCTAATGAAAAACTGTTTTTT. Protein sequence: CASSLGGPNEKLFF.

The genes are TRBV6-5 and TRBJ1-5; 7 nucleotides line up with TRBD1. Germline V gene lookup returns CDR1 MNHEY and CDR2 SVGAGI. The CDR3 runs to 13 residues. With 4 bases clipped from V and 6 bases from J, the junction kept 3 bases outside the gene matches. CDR3 region: CASSWDSSQPQHF. CDR3 DNA: TGTGCCAGCAGTTGGGACAGTAGTCAGCCCCAGCATTTT.

The chain combines TRBV2 with TRBJ2-5; D is unclear. Germline V gene lookup returns CDR1 SNHLY and CDR2 FYNNEI. The CDR3 has 13 residues. V was pared by 1 base and J by 5 bases, with 8 bases between. The CDR3 bases are TGTGCCAGCAGTGAAGGCGCCTGGGAGACCCAGTACTTC. It encodes CASSEGAWETQYF.

V usage is TRBV11-2 and J usage is TRBJ2-3; maybe TRBD2 (6 bases). V lost 1 base and J lost 6, with 11 bases in between. Germline V gene data show CDR1 as SGHAT and CDR2 as FQNNGV. This CDR3 has 14 residues. The CDR3 protein is CASSLVPGEDTQYF. CDR3 DNA sequence: TGTGCCAGCAGCTTAGTTCCGGGGGAGGATACGCAGTATTTT.

The V gene is TRBV11-2, the J gene TRBJ2-1; 10 bases are a match to TRBD2. CDR1 SGHAT and CDR2 FQNNGV come from the germline V gene. After removal of 1 base from V and 5 bases from J, the junction contained 11 bases not matched to a gene. There are 18 residues in the CDR3. The CDR3 reads CASSLAVGSGRADNEQFF. The CDR3 coding sequence is TGTGCCAGCAGCTTAGCCGTAGGGAGCGGGAGGGCCGACAATGAGCAGTTCTTC.

The chain recombines TRBV14 with TRBJ1-2, with 8 bases that match TRBD1. This CDR3 is 13 amino acids long. Germline V CDR1 and CDR2: SGHDN, FVKESK. The V segment lost 1 base and the J segment 8 bases; nucleotides outside the gene matches: 3. For the CDR3, the DNA is TGTGCCAGCAGCCAAGGACAGGGGAGAGGCTACACCTTC. Translation: CASSQGQGRGYTF.

This chain joins TRBV29-1 and TRBJ2-3; a possible D gene is TRBD1 (5 bases). Germline values: CDR1 SQVTM, CDR2 ANQGSEA. Trimming took off 2 bases at V and 0 bases at J, with 6 bases between the two ends. The CDR3 extends over 13 amino acids. The chain's CDR3 is CSVERGSTDTQYF. For the CDR3, the DNA is TGCAGCGTTGAAAGGGGTAGCACAGATACGCAGTATTTT.